The 28 T cell receptor beta chains below all came from one sample that was sequenced in a study of circulating CD8 cells and anti-PD-1 response in melanoma. Each library started from roughly 15 ng of total RNA using the QIAseq Immune Repertoire TCR panel. In TCRdb, the reads were re-called with MiXCR into one record per CDR3 protein. The sample yields some 340 distinct CDR3 sequences, around 8.2% seen once. Sorting of live CD3+CD8+TCRalphabeta+ cells by PD-1 and/or TIGIT gave four subsets. The input for sequencing was CD8+ T cells from PBMCs, taken at baseline or after one month of anti-PD-1 therapy (not recorded which). Receptor source: a human donor with melanoma.

This clonotype rates as medium-sized. J is TRBJ2-2 and V is TRBV20-1; D call uncertain. The CDR3 runs 15 residues. V shed 0 bases and J shed 1 base, with 9 bases lying between them. Looked up from germline, CDR1 is DFQATT and CDR2 is SNEGSKA (reference sequence). The CDR3, as DNA: TGCAGTGCTAGAGATCGGACCCAGAACACCGGGGAGCTGTTTTTT. Its protein product is CSARDRTQNTGELFF.

This clonotype is labeled as large (0.1 to 1%). The gene calls are TRBV7-3 and TRBJ2-5, with a tentative D call TRBD2 (6 bases). The CDR3 extends over 14 amino acids. V lost 2 bases to trimming and J lost 4 bases, with 11 bases between them. Germline V lookup: CDR1 SGHTA, CDR2 FQGTGA. CDR3 sequence: CASSLGGMRETQYF. CDR3 DNA sequence: TGTGCCAGCAGCTTAGGCGGGATGAGAGAGACCCAGTACTTC.

About this clonotype itself: Compared with germline, one end of the junction differs, possibly owing to a read error. The genes are TRBV7-2 and TRBJ2-1, with D tentatively TRBD1 (6 bases). Germline assignment: CDR1 SGHTA and CDR2 FQGNSA. The CDR3 consists of 15 residues. CDR3 amino acids: CASSTGTLTYNEQSF. As DNA, the CDR3 is TGTGCCAGCAGCACCGGGACACTCACCTACAATGAGCAGTCCTTC.

This clonotype is labeled as hyperexpanded. The rearrangement links TRBV29-1 to TRBJ2-7; D not certain. The germline V gene encodes CDR1 SQVTM and CDR2 ANQGSEA. Trimming left V 4 bases short and J 2 bases short, with 12 bases between. The CDR3 has 13 amino acids. CDR3 DNA: TGCAGCGTTGTTCGGGCAAGTACCTACGAGCAGTACTTC. Its protein product is CSVVRASTYEQYF.

This clonotype is categorized as large. The V gene is TRBV29-1, the J gene TRBJ2-2; D is uncertain. Germline V gene sequence: CDR1 SQVTM, CDR2 ANQGSEA. Trimming cost V 0 bases and J 2 bases, with 4 bases left between them. The CDR3 extends over 13 amino acids. CDR3 protein: CSVEDGNTGELFF. The CDR3 DNA sequence: TGCAGCGTTGAAGACGGAAACACCGGGGAGCTGTTTTTT.

By share, this clonotype counts as medium-sized. The rearrangement joins TRBV28 to TRBJ2-3; possible D gene TRBD2, 6 bases. The CDR3 contains 17 residues. V was cut by 6 bases and J by 1 base, with 20 bases left in between. Germline values: CDR1 MDHEN, CDR2 SYDVKM. CDR3 residues: CASRPVGTLFGTDTQYF. For the CDR3, the DNA is TGTGCCAGCAGACCGGTAGGGACTCTGTTTGGCACAGATACGCAGTATTTT.

This clonotype is categorized as large. This rearrangement joins TRBV7-2 to TRBJ1-4; no firm D call. In germline, CDR1 is SGHTA, CDR2 FQGNSA. The V end lost 5 bases, the J end lost 3 bases, and 13 bases lay between the germline ends. This CDR3 contains 15 residues. The chain's CDR3 is CASSPQISSNEKLFF. The CDR3 bases are TGTGCCAGCAGCCCCCAGATATCTTCTAATGAAAAACTGTTTTTT.

This clonotype is large. The chain recombines TRBV2 with TRBJ2-7, with D possibly being TRBD1 (6 bases). This CDR3 comprises 11 residues. V lost 7 bases and J lost 3, with 7 bases in between. CDR1 is SNHLY and CDR2 is FYNNEI in the germline V gene. CDR3 sequence (DNA): TGTGCCAGCATAGGGGGCTACGAGCAGTACTTC. This codes for CASIGGYEQYF.

This clonotype is termed medium-sized. The V gene is TRBV29-1, the J gene TRBJ2-1; D may be TRBD2 (5 bases). CDR1 and CDR2 (germline): SQVTM, ANQGSEA. Trimming cost V 4 bases and J 9 bases, with 16 bases left between them. This CDR3 comprises 13 residues. CDR3 bases: TGCAGCGTTGTGCGGACTGCTCGTGGTGAGCAGTTCTTC. This translates into CSVVRTARGEQFF.

This clonotype is classed as large. The V call is TRBV28, the J call TRBJ1-6, with a tentative D call TRBD1 (5 bases). There are 15 residues in the CDR3. V was cut by 6 bases and J by 9 bases, with 18 bases left in between. Germline CDR1 MDHEN, CDR2 SYDVKM. This CDR3 reads CASSYPAGSASPLHF. CDR3 DNA: TGTGCCAGCAGCTACCCTGCAGGGTCAGCTTCACCCCTCCACTTT.

A word on this clonotype: This likely reflects a read error, since a far larger clone is one base away. The chain couples TRBV7-3 to TRBJ2-1, with D perhaps matching TRBD2 (6 bases). Germline lookup yields CDR1 SGHTA and CDR2 FQGTGA. The CDR3 runs 13 residues. The CDR3 sequence: CASSAPGGIEQSF. The CDR3 DNA reads as TGTGCCAGCAGCGCACCCGGCGGGATTGAGCAGTCCTTC.

This clonotype is judged large (0.1 to 1%). V and J are TRBV20-1 and TRBJ1-2, with 7 bases aligning to TRBD1. V gave up 6 bases and J gave up 7 bases; unmatched junction bases: 5. This CDR3 spans 11 amino acids. Per the germline V gene, CDR1 is DFQATT and CDR2 is SNEGSKA (reference sequence). CDR3 sequence: CSAGQEGGYTF. CDR3 sequence (DNA): TGCAGTGCCGGACAGGAGGGTGGCTACACCTTC.

This clonotype was counted once. The rearrangement joins TRBV29-1 to TRBJ2-1; 7 bases map to TRBD1. Germline values: CDR1 SQVTM, CDR2 ANQGSEA. Trimming cost V 2 bases and J 0 bases; bases outside gene matches: 4. The CDR3 covers 15 residues. CDR3 region: CSVENQGVSYNEQFF. The CDR3 nucleotides read TGCAGCGTTGAAAATCAGGGGGTCTCCTACAATGAGCAGTTCTTC.

This clonotype was observed a few times. This sequence joins TRBV4-1 and TRBJ2-2; D gene uncertain. V lost 0 bases and J 3 bases, leaving 8 bases between the germline ends. Germline V gene lookup returns CDR1 MGHRA and CDR2 YSYEKL. This CDR3 spans 15 amino acids. The CDR3 loop reads CASSQETSDTGELFF. The CDR3 DNA sequence: TGCGCCAGCAGCCAAGAAACCTCGGACACCGGGGAGCTGTTTTTT.

This clonotype counts as large (0.1 to 1%). The chain couples TRBV2 to TRBJ2-1, with a tentative D call TRBD2 (5 bases). Trimming removed 1 base from V and 1 base from J, with 5 bases in between. The CDR3 runs to 14 residues. The germline CDR1 and CDR2 sequences are SNHLY and FYNNEI. CDR3 coding DNA: TGTGCCAGCAGTGAAGGGACTTCCTACAATGAGCAGTTCTTC. It specifies CASSEGTSYNEQFF.

This clonotype is large in the sample. The V gene is TRBV19, the J gene TRBJ2-1; D may match TRBD1 or TRBD2 (6 bases each). CDR3 length equals 13 residues. V lost 5 bases to trimming and J lost 14 bases, with 19 bases between them. The germline V gene encodes CDR1 LNHDA and CDR2 SQIVND (reference sequence). The DNA for the CDR3 is TGTGCCAGTAGTTTTGGATTCAGGGGACTCGAGTTCTTC. It yields the protein CASSFGFRGLEFF.

In its sample, this clonotype ranks as medium-sized. The rearrangement uses TRBV27 and TRBJ2-1; 11 nucleotides align to TRBD2. This CDR3 region has 15 residues. Unmatched junction bases numbered 5, after V lost 8 bases and J lost 2 bases. The V gene's germline CDR1 is MNHEY and CDR2 SMNVEV (reference sequence). The CDR3 nucleotides read TGTGCCAGCCACCTTAGCGGGAGGGCCTACAATGAGCAGTTCTTC. Protein product: CASHLSGRAYNEQFF.

By its share, this clonotype is large. The gene calls are TRBV9 and TRBJ2-1; TRBD2 is a possible D gene (6 bases). Per germline, CDR1 SGDLS and CDR2 YYNGEE. V was clipped by 3 bases and J by 3 bases, with 13 bases between them. This CDR3 spans 15 amino acids. DNA of the CDR3: TGTGCCAGCAGCGGCGGTAGCGGAAACTACAATGAGCAGTTCTTC. Encoded protein: CASSGGSGNYNEQFF. Combining the CDR3 with reference TRBV9 and TRBJ2-1 gives the whole variable domain DSGVTQTPKHLITATGQRVTLRCSPRSGDLSVYWYQQSLDQGLQFLIQYYNGEERAKGNILERFSAQQFPDLHSELNLSSLELGDSALYFCASSGGSGNYNEQFFGPGTRLTVL.

Judged by abundance, this clonotype is large. This sequence joins TRBV5-5 and TRBJ2-3, with no clear D. The V gene lost 0 bases and the J gene lost 4 bases, with 3 bases spanning the gap. Germline V CDR1 and CDR2: SGHKS, YYEKEE (reference sequence). The CDR3 is 12 amino acids. The CDR3 bases are TGTGCCAGCAGCTTGGGGGCAGATACGCAGTATTTT. The encoded protein is CASSLGADTQYF.

In its sample, this clonotype ranks as medium-sized. A read error may explain this, as a much larger clone is one base away. This chain connects TRBV11-2 to TRBJ2-3; D tentatively fits TRBD1 or TRBD2 (5 bases each). This CDR3 region has 15 residues. Germline V gene sequence: CDR1 SGHAT, CDR2 FQNNGV. V lost 8 bases and J lost 3, with 18 bases in between. CDR3 amino acids: CASGRGSYRTDTQYF. Written as DNA, the CDR3 is TGTGCCAGCGGACGGGGCTCCTATCGTACAGATACGCAGTATTTT.

By sample share, this clonotype is medium-sized. The chain uses TRBV19 and TRBJ2-7; 8 nucleotides line up with TRBD1. The germline gives CDR1 LNHDA, CDR2 SQIVND (reference sequence). There are 14 residues in the CDR3. The trim removed 3 bases at V and 4 bases at J, leaving 5 bases unmatched. CDR3 nucleotides: TGTGCCAGTAGTATTGGGACAGGAGTTTACGAGCAGTACTTC. Residues: CASSIGTGVYEQYF.

This clonotype counts as hyperexpanded. The V and J genes are TRBV21-1 and TRBJ2-7; the table assigns TRBD2, which was not confirmed against the DNA. TRBV21-1 is tagged as a pseudogene. The CDR3 length is 16 residues. The CDR3 nucleotides are TGTGCCAGCAGAACCGGGACTAGCGGGAGCTCCTACGAGCAGTACTTC. This sequence encodes CASRTGTSGSSYEQYF.

By share of the sample, this clonotype is medium-sized. Possible read error: a much larger clone is one base away. The rearrangement links TRBV11-2 to TRBJ2-3; weak D call: TRBD2 (5 bases). The germline CDR1 and CDR2 sequences are SGHAT and FQNNGV. CDR3 length: 15 residues. Trimming stripped 8 bases from V and 3 bases from J, with 18 bases between. CDR3 amino acids: CASGLGFYRTDTQYF. The CDR3 DNA is TGTGCCAGCGGACTGGGCTTCTATCGTACAGATACGCAGTATTTT.

Comment on this clonotype: A junction boundary mismatches the germline segment, possibly from a read error. This sequence joins TRBV9 and TRBJ2-1, with TRBD2 matching 12 bases. This CDR3 contains 17 residues. Germline CDR1 SGDLS, CDR2 YYNGEE. The CDR3 nucleotides are TGTGCCGGCAGCGGCGTCCCACTAGCGGGGGGAAACAATGAGCAGTTCTTC. Protein: CAGSGVPLAGGNNEQFF.

By sample fraction, this clonotype is large. V usage is TRBV28 and J usage is TRBJ1-6; D call uncertain. The V and J ends lost 0 bases and 6 bases respectively, with 9 bases between them. The germline CDR1 and CDR2 sequences are MDHEN and SYDVKM. CDR3 length equals 15 residues. The CDR3 loop is CASSLWGTFNSPLHF. The CDR3 nucleotides read TGTGCCAGCAGTTTATGGGGAACTTTTAATTCACCCCTCCACTTT. The full variable domain, completed using reference TRBV28 and TRBJ1-6, is DVKVTQSSRYLVKRTGEKVFLECVQDMDHENMFWYRQDPGLGLRLIYFSYDVKMKEKGDIPEGYSVSREKKERFSLILESASTNQTSMYLCASSLWGTFNSPLHFGNGTRLTVT.

This clonotype is medium-sized (0.01 to 0.1%). At one end the junction does not follow the germline gene, possibly because of a read error. The CDR3 is CASSLEGQVRPWLEPFF. The CDR3 DNA follows: TGTGCCAGCAGCTTAGAAGGCCAGGTGCGTCCATGGCTGGAGCCGTTTTTT. The gene calls are TRBV11-2 and TRBJ2-2, with unresolved D. The CDR3 sequence is 17 residues long. CDR1 is SGHAT and CDR2 is FQNNGV in the germline V gene.

Sample share makes this clonotype large (0.1 to 1%). A read error may account for a junction end that differs from germline. This rearrangement joins TRBV29-1 to TRBJ2-7, with D perhaps assigned TRBD1 or TRBD2 (5 bases each). The CDR3 loop spans 13 amino acids. The germline V gene encodes CDR1 SQVTM and CDR2 ANQGSEA. DNA of the CDR3: TGCAGCGTTGTTGGGGGAACCTCCTACGAGCAATACTTC. Translated: CSVVGGTSYEQYF.

Judged by abundance, this clonotype is large (0.1 to 1%). The genes are TRBV12-3 or TRBV12-4 and TRBJ2-7, with D perhaps matching TRBD1 or TRBD2 (5 bases each). The CDR3 has 13 residues. V lost 3 bases and J 3 bases, leaving 9 bases between the germline ends. For the CDR3, the DNA is TGTGCCAGCAGTTTGGGACCCGTCTACGAGCAGTACTTC. Its translation: CASSLGPVYEQYF.